A single sample is the source of the 31 T cell receptor beta chains below, sequenced in a study of T cell responses to AZD1222 COVID-19 vaccine. Profiling relied on immunoSEQ multiplex PCR, and the TCRdb table lists in-frame clones only, not all of them. The data contain 90,000 to 150,000 clones, around nine tenths of them singletons. The material sequenced was peripheral blood, taken on day 0 of AZD1222 vaccination. These receptors originate from an adult in good health.

The chain has TRBV6-4 and TRBJ1-1, with 9 bases aligning to TRBD1. In germline, CDR1 is MRHNA, CDR2 SNTAGT. This CDR3 is 15 amino acids long. The J segment lost 6 bases and the V segment lost 3 bases, leaving 8 bases of the junction unmatched. In DNA, the CDR3 is TGTGCCAGCAGTGAAACTTGGGACAGGGCGTCTGAAGCTTTCTTT. Translation: CASSETWDRASEAFF.

This chain connects TRBV5-1 to TRBJ2-3, with 7 positions matching TRBD1. Germline V gene sequence: CDR1 SGHRS, CDR2 YFSETQ. V shed 4 bases, J shed 3 bases, and the junction held 2 bases outside the gene matches. CDR3 length: 13 residues. This CDR3 is CASSTGQTDTQYF. The CDR3 nucleotides are TGCGCCAGCAGCACGGGACAGACAGATACGCAGTATTTT.

The rearrangement links TRBV5-5 to TRBJ2-7, with 11 bases matching TRBD1. CDR1 and CDR2 from the germline V gene are SGHKS and YYEKEE (reference sequence). The CDR3 spans 16 residues. The V gene end was trimmed by 0 bases and the J gene end by 3 bases; junction bases not matched to a gene: 5. The CDR3 protein is CASSLEPGQGVYEQYF. The DNA for the CDR3 is TGTGCCAGCAGCTTGGAACCGGGACAGGGGGTCTACGAGCAGTACTTC.

CDR3 loop: CATSTQGAEKLFF. In DNA, the CDR3 is TGTGCCACCAGCACACAGGGAGCAGAAAAACTGTTTTTT. This chain links TRBV15 with TRBJ1-4; D might be TRBD1 (6 bases). Trimming removed 4 bases at V and 8 bases at J, with 11 bases between. Germline lookup yields CDR1 LNHNV and CDR2 YYDKDF (reference sequence). The CDR3 covers 13 residues.

CDR3 coding DNA: TGTGCCAGCAGCTTGGTCCAAGGGGGACTCACTGAAGCTTTCTTT. It translates to CASSLVQGGLTEAFF. The rearrangement joins TRBV5-6 to TRBJ1-1; D possibly corresponds to TRBD1 (6 bases). Between the trimmed V and J ends, which lost 0 bases and 4 bases, there was a span of 13 bases. The CDR3 covers 15 residues. Germline V gives CDR1 SGHDT, CDR2 YYEEEE.

This clone was recorded once. The chain uses TRBV6-6 and TRBJ1-5; D gene uncertain. Trimming cost V 1 base and J 0 bases, with 1 base left between them. Germline V CDR1 and CDR2: MNHNY, SVGAGI (reference sequence). CDR3 length equals 13 residues. The CDR3 is CASSYYSNQPQHF. In DNA form, the CDR3 reads TGTGCCAGCAGTTACTATAGCAATCAGCCCCAGCATTTT.

The V gene is TRBV18, the J gene TRBJ1-5; D not resolved. Germline V gene data show CDR1 as KGHSH and CDR2 as LQKENI. V was cut by 6 bases and J by 2 bases, with 14 bases left in between. This CDR3 region has 15 residues. The CDR3 bases are TGTGCCAGCTCCCCCGAGGGCGGGGGCAATCAGCCCCAGCATTTT. This sequence encodes CASSPEGGGNQPQHF.

V is TRBV5-8 and J is TRBJ1-1; no reliable D call. Germline V gene sequence: CDR1 SGHTS, CDR2 YDEGEE. This CDR3 is 16 amino acids long. Trimming stripped 0 bases from V and 0 bases from J, with 12 bases between. The CDR3 loop is CASSLALDTLNTEAFF. The CDR3 DNA reads TGTGCCAGCAGCTTGGCCTTAGACACACTGAACACTGAAGCTTTCTTT.

J is TRBJ2-7 and V is TRBV5-4; D is perhaps TRBD1 (6 bases). This CDR3 comprises 12 residues. Germline-derived CDR1 and CDR2 are SGHNT and YYREEE (reference sequence). Between the trimmed V and J ends, which lost 4 bases and 3 bases, there was a span of 8 bases. The CDR3, as DNA: TGTGCCAGCAGCAAACAGGGCTACGAGCAGTACTTC. It yields the protein CASSKQGYEQYF.

The rearrangement links TRBV7-3 to TRBJ2-2; D may match TRBD1 or TRBD2 (5 bases each). The germline V gene has CDR1 SGHTA and CDR2 FQGTGA. V gave up 6 bases and J gave up 7 bases, with 18 bases separating them. This CDR3 spans 15 amino acids. The CDR3 nucleotides are TGTGCCAGCAGACAAGTTCCGGGGCAGGGCGGGGAGCTGTTTTTT. It encodes CASRQVPGQGGELFF. Using reference TRBV7-3 and TRBJ2-2 for the parts outside the CDR3, the full variable domain is GAGVSQTPSNKVTEKGKYVELRCDPISGHTALYWYRQSLGQGPEFLIYFQGTGAADDSGLPNDRFFAVRPEGSVSTLKIQRTERGDSAVYLCASRQVPGQGGELFFGEGSRLTVL.

V and J are TRBV12-3 or TRBV12-4 and TRBJ1-1; D call uncertain. CDR3 length: 13 amino acids. V gave up 6 bases and J gave up 3 bases, with 11 bases separating them. The CDR3 protein is CASRRGLHTEAFF. Written as DNA, the CDR3 is TGTGCCAGCAGACGAGGATTACACACTGAAGCTTTCTTT.

V usage is TRBV19 and J usage is TRBJ2-7; D is possibly TRBD1 (6 bases). Trimming removed 5 bases at V and 3 bases at J, with 8 bases between. This CDR3 comprises 12 residues. Per germline, CDR1 LNHDA and CDR2 SQIVND (reference sequence). CDR3 region: CASSEQGYEQYF. CDR3 coding DNA: TGTGCCAGTAGTGAACAGGGCTACGAGCAGTACTTC. Full variable domain (missing parts from reference TRBV19 and TRBJ2-7): DGGITQSPKYLFRKEGQNVTLSCEQNLNHDAMYWYRQDPGQGLRLIYYSQIVNDFQKGDIAEGYSVSREKKESFPLTVTSAQKNPTAFYLCASSEQGYEQYFGPGTRLTVT.

The rearrangement uses TRBV21-1 and TRBJ1-1; TRBD1, the table's D call, was not compared with the DNA. TRBV21-1 is listed as a pseudogene. This CDR3 comprises 15 residues. CDR3 sequence (DNA): TGTGCCAGCAGCTCCCAGGGGGACAGGGACACTGAAGCTTTCTTT. The encoded protein is CASSSQGDRDTEAFF.

The chain uses TRBV21-1 and TRBJ1-2; TRBD1 is the table's D call and was not checked against the DNA. TRBV21-1 is a listed pseudogene. This CDR3 is 12 amino acids long. The CDR3 here is CASSNPVNGYTF. The CDR3, as DNA: TGTGCCAGCAGCAACCCAGTCAATGGCTACACCTTC.

The gene calls are TRBV5-5 and TRBJ1-1; no clear D gene. V lost 4 bases and J lost 8, with 12 bases in between. Germline V gene lookup returns CDR1 SGHKS and CDR2 YYEKEE (reference sequence). This CDR3 contains 12 residues. The CDR3 DNA reads TGTGCCAGCAGCCCGGGAGGCAGGGAAGCTTTCTTT. Translation gives CASSPGGREAFF. Full variable domain (outside the CDR3, taken from reference TRBV5-5 and TRBJ1-1): DAGVTQSPTHLIKTRGQQVTLRCSPISGHKSVSWYQQVLGQGPQFIFQYYEKEERGRGNFPDRFSARQFPNYSSELNVNALLLGDSALYLCASSPGGREAFFGQGTRLTVV.

The V and J genes are TRBV27 and TRBJ1-6; D unresolved. The CDR3 runs 16 residues. Between the trimmed V and J ends, which lost 6 bases and 9 bases, there was a span of 21 bases. Germline loops: CDR1 MNHEY, CDR2 SMNVEV (reference sequence). This chain's CDR3 is CASSPARLAPSSPLHF. The CDR3, as DNA: TGTGCCAGCAGCCCCGCCCGACTGGCCCCAAGTTCACCCCTCCACTTT.

The V gene is TRBV3-1 (or the pseudogene TRBV3-2), the J gene TRBJ1-2; D is possibly TRBD1 (6 bases). Trimming took 2 bases from V and 3 from J, leaving 13 bases between them. The germline V gene encodes CDR1 LGHDT and CDR2 YNNKEL (reference sequence). The CDR3 is 15 amino acids. The CDR3 reads CASSQTQTGHYGYTF. DNA of the CDR3: TGTGCCAGCAGCCAAACCCAGACAGGCCACTATGGCTACACCTTC.

In its sample, this clone was seen a few times. V gene TRBV3-1 (or the pseudogene TRBV3-2) combines with J gene TRBJ2-1; TRBD2 matches 12 bases. J lost 9 bases, V lost 6 bases, and 15 bases had no gene match. From germline, CDR1 is LGHDT and CDR2 YNNKEL (reference sequence). The CDR3 totals 17 residues. The CDR3 DNA follows: TGTGCCAGCAGGGACGACCTAGCGGGGGGGCCGATTGGTGAGCAGTTCTTC. Translating it yields CASRDDLAGGPIGEQFF.

The rearrangement joins TRBV9 to TRBJ2-2; D may correspond to TRBD1 or TRBD2 (6 bases each). V was cut by 1 base and J by 3 bases, with 16 bases left in between. CDR1 and CDR2 (germline): SGDLS, YYNGEE. The CDR3 covers 17 residues. CDR3 sequence reads: CASSVLWGALDTGELFF. The CDR3, as DNA: TGTGCCAGCAGCGTATTATGGGGGGCTCTGGACACCGGGGAGCTGTTTTTT.

The chain joins TRBV7-2 to TRBJ2-2, with TRBD1 identical over 8 bases. CDR1 is SGHTA, CDR2 FQGNSA, per germline. The CDR3 has 15 amino acids. With V trimmed by 5 bases and J by 1 base, 3 bases remained unmatched. The CDR3 coding sequence is TGTGCCAGCAGCCCGGGGACAGGGAACACCGGGGAGCTGTTTTTT. Translating it yields CASSPGTGNTGELFF.

V gene TRBV7-9 combines with J gene TRBJ1-2; D is undetermined. CDR3 length equals 18 residues. Germline assignment: CDR1 SEHNR and CDR2 FQNEAQ (reference sequence). Trimming removed 1 base from V and 2 bases from J, with 20 bases in between. CDR3 sequence: CASSLDFRPVPENYGYTF. Written as DNA, the CDR3 is TGTGCCAGCAGCTTAGATTTTCGTCCAGTGCCGGAGAACTATGGCTACACCTTC.

The rearrangement uses TRBV6-5 and TRBJ1-1; D remains unclear. The V gene lost 2 bases and the J gene lost 2 bases, with 6 bases spanning the gap. The length of the CDR3 is 13 residues. The V gene's germline CDR1 is MNHEY and CDR2 SVGAGI. The CDR3 here is CASSYVPNTEAFF. The CDR3 nucleotides are TGTGCCAGCAGTTACGTACCAAACACTGAAGCTTTCTTT.

This chain links TRBV6-5 with TRBJ1-1; the D is unclear. V was shortened by 6 bases and J by 3 bases, with 11 bases between the two germline ends. The CDR3 has 13 residues. In germline, CDR1 is MNHEY, CDR2 SVGAGI. The CDR3 sequence: CASRRGKDTEAFF. In DNA form, the CDR3 reads TGTGCCAGCAGACGGGGTAAGGACACTGAAGCTTTCTTT.

The V call is TRBV9, the J call TRBJ1-4, with D unresolved. This CDR3 has 15 residues. Germline lookup yields CDR1 SGDLS and CDR2 YYNGEE. Trimming removed 3 bases at V and 3 bases at J, with 12 bases between. CDR3 sequence: CASSALEGPNEKLFF. For the CDR3, the DNA is TGTGCCAGCAGCGCACTGGAGGGCCCTAATGAAAAACTGTTTTTT.

The CDR3 coding sequence is TGTGCCAGTAGGCGGGGACAGAACACTGAAGCTTTCTTT. This gives the protein CASRRGQNTEAFF. The V and J genes are TRBV19 and TRBJ1-1; D is possibly TRBD1 (6 bases). Trimming stripped 6 bases from V and 1 base from J, with 9 bases between. The length of the CDR3 is 13 residues. Germline V CDR1 and CDR2: LNHDA, SQIVND (reference sequence).

This chain links TRBV6-1 with TRBJ1-3, with D maybe TRBD1 (5 bases). Between the trimmed V and J ends, which lost 2 bases and 11 bases, there was a span of 13 bases. This CDR3 has 13 residues. Germline assignment: CDR1 MNHNS and CDR2 SASEGT. DNA for the CDR3: TGTGCCAGCAGTGAACAGGGCCCTACCCCCATATATTTT. Translated, it gives CASSEQGPTPIYF.

This chain joins TRBV18 and TRBJ1-1, with 9 bases identical to TRBD1. The CDR3 consists of 14 residues. Germline lookup yields CDR1 KGHSH and CDR2 LQKENI. Losses at the gene ends were 2 bases for V and 4 bases for J; bases not matched to a gene: 2. This chain's CDR3 is CASSPDRGGTEAFF. The CDR3 nucleotides are TGTGCCAGCTCACCAGACAGGGGGGGCACTGAAGCTTTCTTT.

This clone was found once. The chain employs TRBV3-1 (or the pseudogene TRBV3-2) and TRBJ1-1, with TRBD1 matching 8 bases. V trimming: 4 bases; J trimming: 4 bases; junction bases outside the gene matches: 2. This CDR3 comprises 13 residues. Per germline, CDR1 LGHDT and CDR2 YNNKEL (reference sequence). The CDR3 spells CASSRDRSTEAFF. CDR3 in DNA: TGTGCCAGCAGCCGGGACAGGAGCACTGAAGCTTTCTTT.

J is TRBJ2-3 and V is TRBV2; D possibly uses TRBD1 or TRBD2 (6 bases each). This CDR3 has 14 amino acids. The V gene lost 11 bases and the J gene lost 1 base, with 16 bases spanning the gap. Per germline, CDR1 SNHLY and CDR2 FYNNEI. This CDR3 reads CAHNERGGTDTQYF. CDR3 bases: TGTGCCCACAACGAGAGGGGGGGCACAGATACGCAGTATTTT.

V gene TRBV6-5 combines with J gene TRBJ2-7; 7 bases line up with TRBD1. CDR1 is MNHEY and CDR2 is SVGAGI in the germline V gene. The CDR3 extends over 15 amino acids. The trim removed 5 bases at V and 2 bases at J, leaving 9 bases unmatched. DNA for the CDR3: TGTGCCAGCAGTCCTACAGGGGATGGGACCTACGAGCAGTACTTC. Protein product: CASSPTGDGTYEQYF.

V is TRBV24-1 and J is TRBJ2-1, with 7 bases that match TRBD2. Germline V gives CDR1 KGHDR, CDR2 SFDVKD. The J segment lost 0 bases and the V segment lost 9 bases, leaving 4 bases of the junction unmatched. The CDR3 consists of 14 residues. The CDR3 region has the DNA TGTGCCACCTCTAGCGGTAACTCCTACAATGAGCAGTTCTTC. It encodes CATSSGNSYNEQFF.